This TCR beta chain is drawn from a study of Ad26.COV2.S vaccination and SARS-CoV-2 variants (dated by TCRdb to the early 2020s). About the full investigation: Vaccine-arm donors were drawn from COV1001, a multicentre, randomized, double-blind, placebo-controlled phase I-IIa trial of Ad26.COV2.S in healthy adults. Participants in the trial were split at random into five groups of five each, receiving low-dose or high-dose Ad26.COV2.S once or twice, or else placebo on both occasions. Blinding of investigators to trial group allocation was maintained during experiments and outcome assessment. The TCR-sequenced set comprised around 30 samples: around 20 Ad26.COV2.S vaccine recipients, 5 placebo recipients and 8 SARS-CoV-2 convalescent individuals. Sequencing of the TCRbeta repertoire served to evaluate the specificity and breadth of SARS-CoV-2-reactive T cell receptors following Ad26.COV2.S vaccination. Ad26.COV2.S was given intramuscularly at 5x10^10 or 1x10^11 viral particles, as a single shot or as two shots 56 days apart. What the study reported, not specific to this receptor: Higher spike-specific TCR breadth was observed in Ad26.COV2.S recipients than in placebo recipients (P = 0.0014). Comparing responses between vaccine doses or regimens was not something the study was powered to do. Vaccine and placebo recipients had similar non-spike TCR breadth, a finding consistent with the vaccine containing only spike. It was noted by the authors that total T cell responses may have been underestimated by the TCR breadth and depth analyses. Substantial breadth of spike-specific CD8+ and CD4+ T cell responses was reported after vaccination.

The treatment or condition label, as the study defines it: over 15 received Ad26.COV2.S at low or high dose, single or two shots; several received placebo; per-sample allocation not given. Repertoires of vaccine and placebo recipients were sequenced from samples collected on day 63 after the first injection. Between 29 July and 7 August 2020, Cohort 1b enrolled approximately 26 adults aged 18-55 years at one site in Boston, USA. Ad26.COV2.S was a replication-incompetent adenovirus type 26 vector that expressed a prefusion-stabilized SARS-CoV-2 spike protein derived from the original Wuhan strain. CDR1 and CDR2 (SEHNR, FQNEAQ) derive from the germline V gene (reference sequence). CDR3 length: 16 amino acids, cysteine to phenylalanine. Kept here is only the CDR3 DNA, which spans 48 bases and is read in frame from base 1. V lost 2 bases and J lost 4 bases, and the count of bases not matched to a germline gene is 7.

The immunoSEQ Assay was used to sequence TCRbeta CDR3 regions. After extraction, genomic DNA underwent amplification by bias-controlled multiplex PCR, followed by high-throughput sequencing. On the authors' methods: Collapsing and filtering of sequences were performed to quantify the absolute abundance of each unique TCRbeta CDR3 region. T cell fraction was estimated by normalization of TCRbeta template counts to usable DNA, with usable DNA being measured through amplification of reference genes present in all nucleated cells. Repertoire TCRs were annotated as SARS-CoV-2-specific when V gene, CDR3 amino acid sequence and J gene were exactly matched to a known reactive TCR set. The reference SARS-CoV-2 TCR set was obtained from MIRA and was filtered for enrichment in COVID-19-positive ImmuneCODE repertoires, whereby public or cross-reactive TCRs were removed. Drawing on the MIRA antigens, annotated TCRs were analysed further at the level of specific ORF or position within ORF. Breadth was defined as annotated unique rearrangements over total unique productive rearrangements; depth was the summed frequency of those rearrangements. Two-sided Wilcoxon rank-sum tests were applied when comparing TCR breadth between groups. The clones in this table, taken by TCRdb from immuneACCESS, are in-frame only. Not every clone is retained; where verified, under half of the shortfall comes from an unresolved V gene, and the cause of the rest is unknown. The V and J calls and clone size were taken over from that table, and D and trimming were inferred from the DNA. The sample table holds around 450,000 clones, of which around 90% were seen once. Of the sample, more than 10% is held by the ten largest clones.

Comments on this clone: This clone's antigen is unknown. Per-nucleotide qualities are absent, and no much larger clonotype sits a single base away.

This TCR was recovered from a person between 18 and 65 years old who received the Ad26.COV2.S COVID-19 vaccine or a placebo. Here the chain combines TRBV7-9 and TRBJ2-5, with 10 bases matching TRBD2. Material: peripheral blood, obtained in a trial of Ad26.COV2.S vaccine versus placebo. The CDR3 protein is CASSLLLAGVSETQYF. Here is the DNA: TGTGCCAGCAGCTTATTGCTAGCGGGAGTTTCAGAGACCCAGTACTTC.